The rows below give T cell receptor beta chains drawn from one sample of a study of CD8 T cells in Susac syndrome. In TCRdb, the immunoSEQ multiplex PCR reads were re-called with MiXCR into one record per CDR3 protein. The sample consists of about 120,000 distinct CDR3 sequences, about 90% of them appearing once. The material sequenced was CD4+ T cells from PBMCs. The receptors derive from a human donor in good health. CDR3s include the opening cysteine and the closing phenylalanine or tryptophan. A D gene is named only where the DNA matches it firmly. Rows may omit the clone size; those that give it use once, few, many or a size class.

cdr3_nt,cdr3_aa,v_call,clone_size,d_call,j_call
TGTGCCAGCAGCCCTCCTACCGGGGAGCTGTTTTTT,CASSPPTGELFF,TRBV7-9,NA,NA,TRBJ2-2
TGTGCCAGCAGCTATACAGGGCGGAATCAGCCCCAGCATTTT,CASSYTGRNQPQHF,TRBV5-6,once,NA,TRBJ1-5
TGCGCCAGCAGCTTGGACCCTCAGCCGAACACTGAAGCTTTCTTT,CASSLDPQPNTEAFF,TRBV5-1,NA,NA,TRBJ1-1
TGTGCCAGCAGGGAGGGATTCTACGAGCAGTACTTC,CASREGFYEQYF,TRBV2,NA,NA,TRBJ2-7
TGTGCCAGCAGCACCCCGGGAGTCTATGGCTACACCTTC,CASSTPGVYGYTF,TRBV7-3,NA,NA,TRBJ1-2
TGTGCCAGCAGCCTCAGGTGGGGGGATCAGCCCCAGCATTTT,CASSLRWGDQPQHF,TRBV7-2,NA,NA,TRBJ1-5
TGCAGTGCTAAACCCTTGGACAGGGGCGGGGATCAGCCCCAGCATTTT,CSAKPLDRGGDQPQHF,TRBV20-1,NA,TRBD1,TRBJ1-5
TGCAGTGCTAGAGGGCCGGAAATCTATGGCTACACCTTC,CSARGPEIYGYTF,TRBV20-1,NA,NA,TRBJ1-2
TGCAGTGCTAGGGACAGGGGAGGAACCGAGCAGTACTTC,CSARDRGGTEQYF,TRBV20-1,NA,TRBD1,TRBJ2-7
TGCAGTGCCGTCAGATTTAGCGGGGGGCGAACCGGGGAGCTGTTTTTT,CSAVRFSGGRTGELFF,TRBV20-1,NA,TRBD2,TRBJ2-2
TGTGCCAGCAGATCTACAACCTACGAGCAGTACTTC,CASRSTTYEQYF,TRBV13,NA,NA,TRBJ2-7
TGTGCCAGCAGAACCGGAGCGCAGGGGGCCAACGTCCTGACTTTC,CASRTGAQGANVLTF,TRBV28,NA,NA,TRBJ2-6
TGTGCCAGCAGTTACTCAGGGACAGGGGGGTACGAGCAGTACTTC,CASSYSGTGGYEQYF,TRBV6-6,NA,TRBD1,TRBJ2-7
TGTGCCAGCAGCGCCTTATTCCAGGGGTACACCTTC,CASSALFQGYTF,TRBV7-2,few,NA,TRBJ1-2
TGCGCCAGAGATTGCTTCCGGCCCGAGACCCAGTACTTC,CARDCFRPETQYF,TRBV23-1,NA,NA,TRBJ2-5
TGTGCCAGCAGTTGGGGACTAGCGGGAGACGCCTACGAGCAGTACTTC,CASSWGLAGDAYEQYF,TRBV6-5,NA,TRBD2,TRBJ2-7
TGCGCCAGCAGCCCCTCCGGGGGGGCGCTGGAAAAACTGTTTTTT,CASSPSGGALEKLFF,TRBV5-1,NA,NA,TRBJ1-4
TGTGCCAGCAGTTACAGAGACAGGGACGCCGAGGATACGCAGTATTTT,CASSYRDRDAEDTQYF,TRBV6-2/TRBV6-3,NA,TRBD1,TRBJ2-3
TGCGCCAGCAGCTTGGTACGACTAGCGGGACCTGCGGGGGACACCGGGGAGCTGTTTTTT,CASSLVRLAGPAGDTGELFF,TRBV5-1,NA,TRBD2,TRBJ2-2
TGCAGTGCTACGGGACTAGCGGGGCTGGAGACCCAGTACTTC,CSATGLAGLETQYF,TRBV20-1,NA,TRBD2,TRBJ2-5
TGTGCCAGCAGCGCTAGCGGGAGTGCCGCTGAGACCCAGTACTTC,CASSASGSAAETQYF,TRBV9,NA,TRBD2,TRBJ2-5
TGTGCCAGCAGTGAAACCAACAGGGCAAAGGAGACCCAGTACTTC,CASSETNRAKETQYF,TRBV25-1,once,NA,TRBJ2-5
TGTGCCAGCAGCCAAGAATATTCAGATACGCAGTATTTT,CASSQEYSDTQYF,TRBV3-1,NA,NA,TRBJ2-3
TGTGCCAGCACGGCTCCGGGACTACATCCGGAGACCCAGTACTTC,CASTAPGLHPETQYF,TRBV6-2/TRBV6-3,NA,TRBD2,TRBJ2-5